This T cell receptor (beta chain) is drawn from a study of blood T cell repertoires in COVID-19. In the study overall: The United States, Italy and Spain supplied acute and convalescent COVID-19 samples. PBMCs, B-cell-depleted T cells, or T cells were the source of the cDNA or gDNA that made up the material.

Authors' data handling: Cell counts per sample came from amplifying reference gene primers. Some clones are missing from TCRdb's copy, which holds only in-frame ones; the method was immunoSEQ multiplex PCR. V and J calls and clone size come straight from that table; D and trimming were deduced from the DNA. The table lists about 120,000 clones, around 89% of them singletons. Enrolled during active infection, Seattle patients were then followed longitudinally. CDR3 length equals 17 residues. The V and J ends lost 3 bases and 0 bases respectively, with 12 bases between them. Germline V gene data show CDR1 as SGHTA and CDR2 as FQGTGA. This clone was recorded once.

This sequence was found in a woman aged 55-75 years with COVID-19, enrolled during active disease. Sequenced sample: peripheral blood. The chain combines TRBV7-3 with TRBJ2-6; possibly TRBD1 for D (6 bases). DNA for the CDR3: TGTGCCAGCAGCTTGGACAGATCAGTCTCTGGGGCCAACGTCCTGACTTTC. It specifies CASSLDRSVSGANVLTF.